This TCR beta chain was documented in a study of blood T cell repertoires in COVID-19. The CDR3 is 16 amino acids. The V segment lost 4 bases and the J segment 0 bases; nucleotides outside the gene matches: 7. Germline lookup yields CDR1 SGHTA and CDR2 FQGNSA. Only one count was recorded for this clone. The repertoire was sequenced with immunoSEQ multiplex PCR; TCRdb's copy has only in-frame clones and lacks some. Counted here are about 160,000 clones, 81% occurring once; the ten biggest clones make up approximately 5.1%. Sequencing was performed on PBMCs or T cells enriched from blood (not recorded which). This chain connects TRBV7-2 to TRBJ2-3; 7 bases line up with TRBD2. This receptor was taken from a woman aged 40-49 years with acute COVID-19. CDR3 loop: CASSSLGGGSTDTQYF. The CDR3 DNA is TGTGCCAGCAGCTCCCTCGGGGGAGGGAGCACAGATACGCAGTATTTT.